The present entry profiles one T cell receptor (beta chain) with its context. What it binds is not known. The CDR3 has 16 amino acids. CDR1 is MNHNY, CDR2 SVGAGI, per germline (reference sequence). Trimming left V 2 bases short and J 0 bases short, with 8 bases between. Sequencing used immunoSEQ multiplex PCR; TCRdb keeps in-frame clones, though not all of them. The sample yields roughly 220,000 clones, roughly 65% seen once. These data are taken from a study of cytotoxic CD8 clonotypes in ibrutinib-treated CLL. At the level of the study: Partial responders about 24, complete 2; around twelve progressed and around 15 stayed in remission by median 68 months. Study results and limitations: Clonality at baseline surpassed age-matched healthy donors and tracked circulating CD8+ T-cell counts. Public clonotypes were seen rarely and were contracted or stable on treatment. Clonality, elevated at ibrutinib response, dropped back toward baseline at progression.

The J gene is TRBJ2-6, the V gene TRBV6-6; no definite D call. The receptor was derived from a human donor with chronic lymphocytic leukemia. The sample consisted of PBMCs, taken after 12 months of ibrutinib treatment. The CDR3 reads CASSYAWASGANVLTF. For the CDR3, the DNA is TGTGCCAGCAGTTACGCGTGGGCCTCTGGGGCCAACGTCCTGACTTTC.